A selection of T cell receptor beta chains follows, all from one sample in a study of blood T cell repertoires in COVID-19. The repertoire was sequenced with immunoSEQ multiplex PCR; TCRdb's copy has only in-frame clones and lacks some. The sample contains more than 150,000 clones, around 84% of which appear only once. Sequences were obtained from PBMCs or T cells enriched from blood (not recorded which). The receptors were sampled from a woman aged 45 to 65 who had recovered from COVID-19. Each CDR3 is given with its conserved first and last residue. D genes are given only for firm matches. Clone size is shown for a subset of rows, as once, few, many or a class of expanded clone.

j_gene	v_gene	len	d_gene	abundance	CDR3aa	CDR3nt
TRBJ1-1	TRBV19	12	.	.	CASRARDNEAFF	TGTGCCAGTAGGGCTAGGGACAATGAAGCTTTCTTT
TRBJ1-1	TRBV10-3	13	.	.	CAISNTRNTEAFF	TGTGCCATCAGTAATACACGGAACACTGAAGCTTTCTTT
TRBJ1-6	TRBV4-3	14	TRBD1	.	CASSLGQGNSPLHF	TGCGCCAGCAGCCTCGGACAGGGAAATTCACCCCTCCACTTT
TRBJ2-3	TRBV7-3	17	.	.	CASSLLGNQGYTDTQYF	TGTGCCAGCAGCTTACTAGGGAATCAGGGATACACAGATACGCAGTATTTT
TRBJ2-7	TRBV27	16	TRBD1	.	CASSLSRTGGQYEQYF	TGTGCCAGCAGTTTATCCAGGACAGGGGGACAATACGAGCAGTACTTC
TRBJ1-2	TRBV4-3	14	TRBD1	.	CASSPSTGDYGYTF	TGCGCCAGCAGCCCATCGACAGGGGACTATGGCTACACCTTC
TRBJ1-2	TRBV19	14	.	.	CASRLGVGARGYTF	TGTGCCAGTAGATTAGGGGTGGGGGCGCGGGGCTACACCTTC
TRBJ2-1	TRBV27	19	TRBD2	.	CASSPLLLRSGRGYNEQFF	TGTGCCAGCAGCCCTCTCCTCCTACGGAGCGGGAGGGGATACAATGAGCAGTTCTTC
TRBJ2-7	TRBV5-6	15	TRBD1	.	CASSSQGDRVHEQYF	TGTGCCAGCAGCTCCCAGGGGGACAGGGTCCACGAGCAGTACTTC
TRBJ2-3	TRBV7-9	13	.	.	CARRGPSTDTQYF	TGTGCCAGAAGGGGTCCTAGCACAGATACGCAGTATTTT
TRBJ2-7	TRBV7-9	15	.	.	CASSRGGLRGYEQYF	TGTGCCAGCAGCCGCGGGGGCCTGCGAGGGTACGAGCAGTACTTC
TRBJ2-5	TRBV2	13	.	once	CASSDEGGETQYF	TGTGCCAGCAGTGATGAAGGAGGGGAGACCCAGTACTTC
TRBJ2-6	TRBV18	17	.	.	CASSLPGALGGANVLTF	TGTGCCAGCTCACTCCCAGGGGCGCTGGGTGGGGCCAACGTCCTGACTTTC
TRBJ2-1	TRBV6-5	13	TRBD2	few	CASRVEVAGGPIF	TGTGCCAGCAGGGTCGAGGTAGCGGGAGGGCCGATCTTC
TRBJ2-1	TRBV25-1	14	TRBD1	.	CASSESPGGDEQFF	TGTGCCAGCAGTGAATCGCCAGGGGGCGATGAGCAGTTCTTC
TRBJ1-2	TRBV7-9	18	TRBD1	.	CASSSTRTGGLANYGYTF	TGTGCCAGCAGCTCCACTCGGACAGGTGGCTTAGCTAACTATGGCTACACCTTC
TRBJ1-2	TRBV19	14	TRBD1	.	CASRRQGDVYGYTF	TGTGCCAGTAGGCGACAGGGGGATGTCTATGGCTACACCTTC
TRBJ1-5	TRBV12-3/TRBV12-4	13	.	.	CASSSGEDQPQHF	TGTGCCAGCAGTTCCGGGGAAGATCAGCCCCAGCATTTT
TRBJ1-1	TRBV6-1	14	TRBD1	.	CASSEEGAVTEAFF	TGTGCCAGCAGTGAAGAGGGGGCTGTCACTGAAGCTTTCTTT
TRBJ1-2	TRBV4-1	15	.	.	CASSQEPTANYGYTF	TGCGCCAGCAGCCAAGAGCCCACTGCTAACTATGGCTACACCTTC
TRBJ1-5	TRBV19	16	.	.	CATKSVAGRSNQPQHF	TGTGCCACCAAAAGTGTGGCGGGACGTAGCAATCAGCCCCAGCATTTT
TRBJ2-7	TRBV19	14	.	few	CASSSDSVSYEQYF	TGTGCCAGTAGCTCCGACAGTGTCTCCTACGAGCAGTACTTC
TRBJ1-6	TRBV6-5	16	.	few	CASSYSNTGIRSPLHF	TGTGCCAGCAGTTACTCGAACACAGGGATACGGTCACCCCTCCACTTT
TRBJ1-2	TRBV3-1/TRBV3-2	18	.	.	CASSQGGGLHGRPRGYTF	TGTGCCAGCAGCCAAGGAGGGGGGTTGCACGGGAGGCCGAGAGGCTACACCTTC
TRBJ2-1	TRBV28	13	TRBD1	.	CASSSSDREVPFF	TGTGCCAGCAGCTCCTCGGACAGGGAGGTTCCGTTCTTC
TRBJ2-1	TRBV27	15	TRBD2	.	CASRGGTSGRYEQFF	TGTGCCAGCAGGGGGGGGACTAGCGGGAGGTATGAGCAGTTCTTC
TRBJ1-5	TRBV27	17	TRBD1	.	CASSPRPGQGARQPQHF	TGTGCCAGCAGCCCCAGACCGGGACAGGGTGCGAGGCAGCCCCAGCATTTT
TRBJ2-5	TRBV6-5	15	TRBD1	.	CASSQDTNRGETQYF	TGTGCCAGCAGTCAGGACACAAACAGGGGGGAGACCCAGTACTTC
TRBJ2-1	TRBV2	15	TRBD2	.	CASSRQRGAYNEQFF	TGTGCCAGCAGTCGCCAGCGGGGGGCCTACAATGAGCAGTTCTTC
TRBJ2-7	TRBV18	17	TRBD1	.	CASSQLPGTGISYEQYF	TGTGCCAGCTCACAACTTCCGGGGACAGGGATCTCCTACGAGCAGTACTTC
TRBJ2-7	TRBV6-5	14	TRBD1	once	CASSYSGTAWEQYF	TGTGCCAGCAGTTACTCCGGGACAGCCTGGGAGCAGTACTTC
TRBJ1-1	TRBV20-1	10	.	.	CSADSGAAFF	TGCAGTGCGGATTCAGGGGCGGCTTTCTTT
TRBJ1-5	TRBV19	14	.	.	CARPFLRTLGPQHF	TGTGCCAGACCTTTCCTGCGCACACTAGGGCCCCAGCATTTT